This TCR beta chain was obtained from a study of T cell repertoires in aging, cancer and after chemotherapy. V lost 3 bases and J 3 bases, leaving 10 bases between the germline ends. CDR1 is SGHAT, CDR2 FQNNGV, per germline. This CDR3 spans 14 amino acids. General observations from the study: In each cancer cohort, median generation probability increased across chemotherapy, suggesting thymic output rebounded. Age-matched healthy donors had significantly more diverse, less clonal blood TCR repertoires than untreated cancer patients.

A mixed TRB-A/B primer pool amplified rearranged TRB by multiplex touch-down PCR. Each CDR3 protein is one row after TCRdb ran MiXCR on the multiplex PCR reads. In the table there are roughly 10,000 distinct CDR3 sequences, less than 30% of which are singletons. This clonotype was found a few times. Its cognate antigen is unknown. TCR beta rearrangements were amplified from peripheral blood genomic DNA. Specimen: blood. The V call is TRBV11-2, the J call TRBJ2-3; a possible D gene is TRBD2 (6 bases). This clonotype was obtained from a human donor in good health. For the CDR3, the DNA is TGTGCCAGCAGCTTTGGGGGGAGAACAGATACGCAGTATTTT. It codes for CASSFGGRTDTQYF.